This T cell receptor (beta chain) was profiled in a study of blood T cells in healthy people across ages. Study results and limitations: Roughly linearly, TCR beta diversity per million T cells fell as age increased. TCR beta diversity tracked closely with naive T cell percentage.

Note on this clonotype: Its antigen is not known.

Sample donors were healthy Caucasian individuals that came from Russia, aged 6 to 90. The authors ran a second PCR of about 7 to 12 cycles using a sample-barcoded 5' primer and a J-beta primer mix. TCRdb re-called the 5' RACE reads through MiXCR, storing one row per CDR3 protein. Here the sample spans approximately 1,700,000 distinct CDR3 sequences, 35% to 50% being singletons. V dropped 6 bases and J dropped 2 bases, with 17 bases sitting between them. The CDR3 extends over 16 amino acids. Germline V lookup: CDR1 SNHLY, CDR2 FYNNEI. The chain is built from TRBV2 and TRBJ1-5; D is perhaps TRBD1 (5 bases). The source is a human donor in good health. The sample consisted of blood. CDR3 nucleotide sequence: TGTGCCAGCAGACCCCCCGTAACAGGCCGCAATCAGCCCCAGCATTTT. Encoded protein: CASRPPVTGRNQPQHF.